This T cell receptor (beta chain) is drawn from a study of blood T cell repertoires in COVID-19. Across the study: T cells, B-cell-depleted T cells, or PBMCs provided the cDNA or gDNA that served as material.

The germline CDR1 and CDR2 sequences are SGHNT and YENEEA. V was shortened by 1 base and J by 6 bases, with 9 bases between the two germline ends. This CDR3 region has 13 residues. Only in-frame clones appear in the TCRdb table, and some are missing; sequencing was by immunoSEQ multiplex PCR. The top ten hold roughly 3.2% of the sample, which has 50,000 to 70,000 clones, 79% seen once. This clonotype was obtained from a man aged 60-69 years with acute or convalescent COVID-19. The chain is built from TRBV11-3 and TRBJ1-1; no definite D call. Source material: peripheral blood. The CDR3 reads CASSLAIKSEAFF. The DNA for the CDR3 is TGTGCCAGCAGCTTAGCTATAAAGTCTGAAGCTTTCTTT.